This record looks at one T cell receptor (beta chain) sequence and its context. Its target is unknown. Researchers used template switching to add UMIs featuring a 6-nucleotide sample barcode. Nested PCRs (about 15 and 9 cycles, two total) were applied to TCRalpha and TCRbeta cDNA. From its re-call of the 5' RACE reads, TCRdb lists each CDR3 protein once, without DNA. This sample's table has over 110,000 distinct CDR3 sequences. This entry is derived from a study of monozygotic twins with inflammatory bowel disease. Study results and caveats: Similarity of repertoires did not differ between concordant and discordant twins, possibly from limited power. Compared with healthy twins, IBD patients shared fewer clonotypes with others, especially with disease activity.

The material sequenced was blood. The TCR comes from a human donor with ulcerative colitis or Crohn's disease, or a healthy co-twin of an affected twin (not recorded which).

The chain's CDR3 is CSARRQGGYGYTF. V and J are TRBV20-1 and TRBJ1-2; there is no DNA to check the TCRdb D call of TRBD1. The CDR3 is 13 residues long. Per germline, CDR1 DFQATT and CDR2 SNEGSKA (reference sequence).